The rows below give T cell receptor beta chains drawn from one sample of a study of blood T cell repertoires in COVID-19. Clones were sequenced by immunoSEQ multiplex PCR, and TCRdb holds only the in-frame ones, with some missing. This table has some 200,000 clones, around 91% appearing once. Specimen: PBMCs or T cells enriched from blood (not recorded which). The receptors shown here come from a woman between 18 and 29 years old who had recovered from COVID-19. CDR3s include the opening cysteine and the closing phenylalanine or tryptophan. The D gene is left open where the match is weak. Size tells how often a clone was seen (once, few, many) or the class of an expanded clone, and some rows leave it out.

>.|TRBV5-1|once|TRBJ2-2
CASSLEGQNTGELFF
TGCGCCAGCAGCTTGGAAGGACAGAACACCGGGGAGCTGTTTTTT
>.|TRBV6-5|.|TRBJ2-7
CASSHSYEQYF
TGTGCCAGCAGCCACTCCTACGAGCAGTACTTC
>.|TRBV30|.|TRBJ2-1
CAFKRTSSYNEQFF
TGTGCCTTCAAGCGGACGAGCTCCTACAATGAGCAGTTCTTC
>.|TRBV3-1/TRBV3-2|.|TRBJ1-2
CASSQDRLDYGYTF
TGTGCCAGCAGCCAAGATCGACTGGACTATGGCTACACCTTC
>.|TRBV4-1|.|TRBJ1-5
CASGEADGKPQHF
TGCGCCAGTGGAGAAGCCGACGGTAAGCCCCAGCATTTT
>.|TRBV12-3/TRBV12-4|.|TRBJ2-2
CASFLGELFF
TGTGCCAGCTTTCTCGGGGAGCTGTTTTTT
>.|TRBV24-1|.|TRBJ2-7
CATNVSRGTEYEQYF
TGTGCCACCAATGTCTCTCGGGGGACAGAGTACGAGCAGTACTTC
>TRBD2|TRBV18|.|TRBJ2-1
CASSPLAGDPHNEQFF
TGTGCCAGCTCACCACTGGCGGGAGATCCCCACAATGAGCAGTTCTTC
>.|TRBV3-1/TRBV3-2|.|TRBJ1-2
CASSQDPGQSYGYTF
TGTGCCAGCAGCCAAGATCCCGGACAGAGCTATGGCTACACCTTC
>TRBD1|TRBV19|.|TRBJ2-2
CASSIGPGGAGELFF
TGTGCCAGTAGTATAGGGCCAGGGGGAGCCGGGGAGCTGTTTTTT
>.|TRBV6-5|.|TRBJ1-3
CASRPLSSGNTIYF
TGTGCCAGCAGGCCACTGAGCTCTGGAAACACCATATATTTT
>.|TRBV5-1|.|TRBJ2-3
CASSRPGALADTQYF
TGCGCCAGCAGCCGGCCCGGAGCCCTAGCGGATACGCAGTATTTT
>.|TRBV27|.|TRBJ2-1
CASSTRGENYNEQFF
TGTGCCAGCAGTACCCGAGGTGAAAACTACAATGAGCAGTTCTTC
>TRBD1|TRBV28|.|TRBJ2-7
CASSLGRGQQYF
TGTGCCAGCAGTTTAGGTAGGGGGCAGCAGTACTTC
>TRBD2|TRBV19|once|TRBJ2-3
CASNPMGLGEGKVDTQYF
TGTGCCAGTAACCCCATGGGACTAGGGGAGGGGAAGGTAGATACGCAGTATTTT
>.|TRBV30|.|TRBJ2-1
CAWSGVLAGEQFF
TGTGCCTGGAGTGGGGTACTAGCAGGGGAGCAGTTCTTC
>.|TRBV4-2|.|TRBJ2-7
CASSQNQGPASYEQYF
TGTGCCAGCAGCCAAAACCAGGGCCCAGCTTCCTACGAGCAGTACTTC
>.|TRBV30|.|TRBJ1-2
CAWSVGPRGYTF
TGTGCCTGGAGTGTTGGCCCTAGAGGCTACACCTTC
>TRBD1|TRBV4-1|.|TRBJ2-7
CASSRVPGQTYEQYF
TGCGCCAGCAGCCGGGTACCGGGACAGACCTACGAGCAGTACTTC
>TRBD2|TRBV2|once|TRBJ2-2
CASSRRLAGNTGELFF
TGTGCCAGCAGTCGCAGACTAGCGGGTAACACCGGGGAGCTGTTTTTT
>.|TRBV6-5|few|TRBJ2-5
CASSSDFQETQYF
TGTGCCAGCAGCTCTGACTTTCAAGAGACCCAGTACTTC
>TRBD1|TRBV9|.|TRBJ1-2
CASSVGDRANYGYTF
TGTGCCAGCAGCGTCGGGGACAGGGCCAACTATGGCTACACCTTC
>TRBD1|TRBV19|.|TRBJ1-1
CASSINYGTVNTEAFF
TGTGCCAGTAGTATAAATTACGGGACAGTGAACACTGAAGCTTTCTTT
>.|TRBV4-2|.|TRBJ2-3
CASSPEARGGGVADTQYF
TGTGCCAGCAGTCCAGAGGCCCGAGGGGGGGGAGTGGCAGATACGCAGTATTTT
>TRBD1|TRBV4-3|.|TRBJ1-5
CASSQDVTGGEDQPQHF
TGCGCCAGCAGCCAAGATGTGACAGGGGGCGAGGATCAGCCCCAGCATTTT
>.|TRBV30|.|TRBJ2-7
CAWERVLAYEQYF
TGTGCCTGGGAGAGGGTGCTGGCCTACGAGCAGTACTTC
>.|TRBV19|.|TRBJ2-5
CASSIRTTPQAQYF
TGTGCCAGTAGTATTAGGACTACACCCCAGGCCCAGTACTTC
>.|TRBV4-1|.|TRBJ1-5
CASSQTILGVQPQHF
TGCGCCAGCAGCCAAACGATCCTGGGAGTTCAGCCCCAGCATTTT
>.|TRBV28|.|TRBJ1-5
CASTTGYSNQPQHF
TGTGCCAGCACTACAGGGTATAGCAATCAGCCCCAGCATTTT
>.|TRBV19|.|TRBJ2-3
CASTSPGADTQYF
TGTGCCAGTACCTCACCCGGGGCAGATACGCAGTATTTT
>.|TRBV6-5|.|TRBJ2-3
CASSPTGGDTQYF
TGTGCCAGCAGCCCCACCGGAGGAGATACGCAGTATTTT
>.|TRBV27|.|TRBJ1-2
CASKARGPYGYTF
TGTGCCAGCAAAGCCAGAGGGCCGTATGGCTACACCTTC
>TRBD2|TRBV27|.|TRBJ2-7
CASSPRLAGGEQYF
TGTGCCAGCAGTCCAAGACTAGCGGGGGGCGAGCAGTACTTC
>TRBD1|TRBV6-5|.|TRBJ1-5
CASSLDRVGNQPQHF
TGTGCCAGCAGCCTTGACAGGGTGGGTAATCAGCCCCAGCATTTT
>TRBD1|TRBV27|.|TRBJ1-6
CASRSWQGGPLHF
TGTGCCAGCAGATCATGGCAGGGGGGACCCCTCCACTTT